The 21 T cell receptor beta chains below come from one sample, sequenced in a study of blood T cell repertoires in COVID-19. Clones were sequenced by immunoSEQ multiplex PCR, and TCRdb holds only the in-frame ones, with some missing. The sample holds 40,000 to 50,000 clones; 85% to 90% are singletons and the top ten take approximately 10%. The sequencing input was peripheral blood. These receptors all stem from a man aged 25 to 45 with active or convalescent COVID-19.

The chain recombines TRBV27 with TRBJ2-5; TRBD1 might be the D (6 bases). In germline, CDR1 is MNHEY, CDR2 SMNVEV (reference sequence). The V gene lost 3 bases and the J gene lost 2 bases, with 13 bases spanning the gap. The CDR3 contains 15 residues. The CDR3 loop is CASSLAGTTQETQYF. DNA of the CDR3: TGTGCCAGCAGTTTGGCAGGGACAACACAAGAGACCCAGTACTTC.

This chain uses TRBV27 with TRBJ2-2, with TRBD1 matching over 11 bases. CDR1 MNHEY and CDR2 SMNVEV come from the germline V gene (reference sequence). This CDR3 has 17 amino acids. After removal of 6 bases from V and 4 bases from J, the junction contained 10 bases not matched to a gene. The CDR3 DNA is TGTGCCAGCAGACCCGGGACAGGGGGACTGGGCACCGGGGAGCTGTTTTTT. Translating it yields CASRPGTGGLGTGELFF.

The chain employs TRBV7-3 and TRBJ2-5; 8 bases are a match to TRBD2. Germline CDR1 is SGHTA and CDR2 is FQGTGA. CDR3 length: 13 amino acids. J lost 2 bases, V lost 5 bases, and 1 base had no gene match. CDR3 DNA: TGTGCCAGCAGCGCTAGCGGGCAAGAGACCCAGTACTTC. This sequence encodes CASSASGQETQYF.

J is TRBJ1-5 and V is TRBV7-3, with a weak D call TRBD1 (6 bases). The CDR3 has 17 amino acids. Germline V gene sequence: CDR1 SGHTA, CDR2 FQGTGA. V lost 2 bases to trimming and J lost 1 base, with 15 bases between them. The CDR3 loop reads CASSLEGQGLSNQPQHF. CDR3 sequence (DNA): TGTGCCAGCAGCTTAGAGGGGCAGGGGTTAAGCAATCAGCCCCAGCATTTT.

CDR3 in amino acids: CASARGVGNTIYF. CDR3 coding DNA: TGTGCCAGCGCCCGGGGAGTAGGAAACACCATATATTTT. V and J are TRBV27 and TRBJ1-3; D not certain. Trimming pared 8 bases from V and 4 bases from J, leaving 12 bases between. This CDR3 has 13 amino acids. In germline, CDR1 is MNHEY, CDR2 SMNVEV (reference sequence).

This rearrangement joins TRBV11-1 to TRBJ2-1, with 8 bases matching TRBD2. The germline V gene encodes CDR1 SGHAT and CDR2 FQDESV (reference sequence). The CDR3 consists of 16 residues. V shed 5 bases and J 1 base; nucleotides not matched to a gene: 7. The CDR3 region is CASSHSTSGSYNEQFF. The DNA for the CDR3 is TGTGCCAGCAGCCACTCCACTAGCGGTTCCTACAATGAGCAGTTCTTC.

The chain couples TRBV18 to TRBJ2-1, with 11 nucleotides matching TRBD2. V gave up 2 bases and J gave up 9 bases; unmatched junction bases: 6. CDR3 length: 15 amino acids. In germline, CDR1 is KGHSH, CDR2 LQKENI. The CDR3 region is CASSPLKTSGTEQFF. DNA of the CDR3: TGTGCCAGCTCACCATTGAAGACTAGCGGGACTGAGCAGTTCTTC.

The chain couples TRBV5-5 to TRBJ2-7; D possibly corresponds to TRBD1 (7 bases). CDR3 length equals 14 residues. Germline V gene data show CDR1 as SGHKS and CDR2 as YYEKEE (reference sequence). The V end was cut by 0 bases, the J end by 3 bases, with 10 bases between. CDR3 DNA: TGTGCCAGCAGCTTGGCCCAGGGGGGCTACGAGCAGTACGTC. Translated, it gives CASSLAQGGYEQYV.

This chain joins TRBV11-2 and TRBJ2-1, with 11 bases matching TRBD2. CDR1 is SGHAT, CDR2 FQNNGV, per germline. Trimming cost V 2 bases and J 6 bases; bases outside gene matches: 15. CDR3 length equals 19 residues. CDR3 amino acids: CASSLQSGSGRAAGNEQFF. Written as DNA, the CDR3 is TGTGCCAGCAGCTTACAAAGCGGTAGCGGGAGGGCCGCCGGCAATGAGCAGTTCTTC.

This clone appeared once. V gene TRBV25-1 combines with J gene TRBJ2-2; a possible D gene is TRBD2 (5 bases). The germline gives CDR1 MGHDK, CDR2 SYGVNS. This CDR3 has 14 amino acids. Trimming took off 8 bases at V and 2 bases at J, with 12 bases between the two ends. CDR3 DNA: TGTGCCAGCTCACCTGGGAGAAACACCGGGGAGCTGTTTTTT. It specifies CASSPGRNTGELFF.

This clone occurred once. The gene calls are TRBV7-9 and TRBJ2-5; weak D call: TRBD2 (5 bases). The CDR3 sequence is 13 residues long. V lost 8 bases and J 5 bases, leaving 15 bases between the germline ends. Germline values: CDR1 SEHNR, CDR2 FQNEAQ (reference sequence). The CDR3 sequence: CASQDAGVETQYF. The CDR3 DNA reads TGTGCCAGCCAGGATGCCGGGGTGGAGACCCAGTACTTC. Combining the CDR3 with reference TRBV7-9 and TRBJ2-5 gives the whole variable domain DTGVSQNPRHKITKRGQNVTFRCDPISEHNRLYWYRQTLGQGPEFLTYFQNEAQLEKSRLLSDRFSAERPKGSFSTLEIQRTEQGDSAMYLCASQDAGVETQYFGPGTRLLVL.

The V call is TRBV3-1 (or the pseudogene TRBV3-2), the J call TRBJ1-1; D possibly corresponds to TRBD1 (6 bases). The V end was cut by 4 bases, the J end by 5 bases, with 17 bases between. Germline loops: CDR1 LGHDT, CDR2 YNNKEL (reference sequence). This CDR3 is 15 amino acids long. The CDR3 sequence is CASSRGQGRGTEAFF. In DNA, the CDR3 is TGTGCCAGCAGCCGCGGGCAGGGGAGAGGGACTGAAGCTTTCTTT.

CDR3 DNA sequence: TGCAGCGTGGCGGTATCCTACAATGAGCAGTTCTTC. This translates into CSVAVSYNEQFF. The chain carries TRBV29-1 and TRBJ2-1; D not certain. Germline V CDR1 and CDR2: SQVTM, ANQGSEA. The CDR3 consists of 12 residues. With 6 bases removed from V and 1 base from J, the gap between germline ends came to 7 bases.

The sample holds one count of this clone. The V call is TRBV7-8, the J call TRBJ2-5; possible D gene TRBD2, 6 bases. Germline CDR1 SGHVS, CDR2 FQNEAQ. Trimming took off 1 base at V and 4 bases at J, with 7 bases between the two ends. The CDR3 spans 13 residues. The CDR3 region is CASSLVRGETQYF. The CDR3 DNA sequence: TGTGCCAGCAGCTTAGTGCGGGGAGAGACCCAGTACTTC.

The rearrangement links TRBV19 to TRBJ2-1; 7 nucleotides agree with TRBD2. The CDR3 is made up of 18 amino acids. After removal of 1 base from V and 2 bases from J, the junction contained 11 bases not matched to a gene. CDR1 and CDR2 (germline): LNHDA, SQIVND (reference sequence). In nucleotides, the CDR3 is TGTGCCAGTAGTATAGTTTTAATCGTGGGGGGGACCTACAATGAGCAGTTCTTC. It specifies CASSIVLIVGGTYNEQFF.

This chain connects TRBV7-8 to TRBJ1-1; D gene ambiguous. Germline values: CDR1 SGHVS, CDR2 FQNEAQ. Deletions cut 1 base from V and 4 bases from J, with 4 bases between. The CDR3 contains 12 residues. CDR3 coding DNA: TGTGCCAGCAGCTTAGAGAGCACTGAAGCTTTCTTT. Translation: CASSLESTEAFF.

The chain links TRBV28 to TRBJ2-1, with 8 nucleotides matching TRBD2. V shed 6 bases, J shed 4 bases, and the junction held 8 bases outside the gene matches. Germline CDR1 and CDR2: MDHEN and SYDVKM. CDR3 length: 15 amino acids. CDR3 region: CASRPGLATYNEQFF. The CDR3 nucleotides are TGTGCCAGCAGACCAGGACTAGCAACGTACAATGAGCAGTTCTTC.

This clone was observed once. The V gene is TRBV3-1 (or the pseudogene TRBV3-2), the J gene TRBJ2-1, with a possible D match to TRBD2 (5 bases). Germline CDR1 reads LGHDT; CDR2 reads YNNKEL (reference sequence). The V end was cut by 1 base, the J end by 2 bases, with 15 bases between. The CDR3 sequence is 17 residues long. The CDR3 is CASSQGTGRGPYNEQFF. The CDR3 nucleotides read TGTGCCAGCAGCCAAGGGACCGGACGAGGGCCCTACAATGAGCAGTTCTTC.

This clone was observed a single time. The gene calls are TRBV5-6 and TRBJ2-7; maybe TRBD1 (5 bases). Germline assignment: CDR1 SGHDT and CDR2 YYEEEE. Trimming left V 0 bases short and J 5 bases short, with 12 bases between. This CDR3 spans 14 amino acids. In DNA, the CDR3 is TGTGCCAGCAGCTTGGGAGCCAGGGTTCACGAGCAGTACTTC. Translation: CASSLGARVHEQYF.

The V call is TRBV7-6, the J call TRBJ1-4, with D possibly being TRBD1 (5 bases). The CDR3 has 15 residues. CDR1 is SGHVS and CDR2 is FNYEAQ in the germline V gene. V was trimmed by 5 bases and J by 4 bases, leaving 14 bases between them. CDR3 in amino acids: CASSLSGSFNEKLFF. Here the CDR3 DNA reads TGTGCCAGCAGCCTATCAGGGTCCTTTAATGAAAAACTGTTTTTT.

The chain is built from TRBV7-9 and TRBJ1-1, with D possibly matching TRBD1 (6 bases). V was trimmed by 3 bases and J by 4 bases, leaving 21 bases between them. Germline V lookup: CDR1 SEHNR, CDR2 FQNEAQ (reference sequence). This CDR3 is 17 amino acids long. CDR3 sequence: CASSFSLHRDGGTEAFF. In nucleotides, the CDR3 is TGTGCCAGCAGCTTTTCGCTTCACAGGGATGGTGGCACTGAAGCTTTCTTT.